This T cell receptor beta chain was found in a study of T cell responses to AZD1222 COVID-19 vaccine. Study-wide results and limits: There were mostly white British donors and more females than males, and clonal diversity was possibly underestimated.

The V and J ends lost 3 bases and 0 bases respectively, with 24 bases between them. The CDR3 is 19 amino acids. Germline V lookup: CDR1 KGHSH, CDR2 LQKENI. The method was immunoSEQ multiplex PCR; TCRdb's version includes in-frame clones alone and lacks a portion of them. The data contain 150,000 to 200,000 clones, almost 95% of them seen just once; the ten biggest clones take up 7.5% to 10%. Points on this clone: Its antigen is currently unknown.

V usage is TRBV18 and J usage is TRBJ2-7; D possibly uses TRBD1 or TRBD2 (5 bases each). Source: peripheral blood, taken on day 0 of AZD1222 vaccination. This receptor was obtained from an adult in good health. The CDR3 region is CASSPRRRSDSDSSYEQYF. The CDR3 nucleotides read TGTGCCAGCTCACCGCGGAGGCGGTCAGACAGCGATAGCTCCTACGAGCAGTACTTC.